The entry below describes one TCR beta chain. Its antigen is still unknown. These data are taken from a study of cytomegalovirus exposure and HLA in healthy donors. Study-wide results and limits: The study designated 150 or so TCR beta chains cytomegalovirus-associated. The tendency of first-cohort TCR clusters to co-occur in the 130 or so validation repertoires was identified by a subsequent analysis. Many donors carried some public TCRs, although rarity characterized most TCR sequences.

TCRdb keeps only in-frame clones here, not all; method: immunoSEQ multiplex PCR. The data show 70,000 or so clones, with roughly nine tenths seen just once and approximately 3.4% held by the top ten. The CDR3 has 13 residues. The germline V gene has CDR1 MNHEY and CDR2 SMNVEV (reference sequence). The ends lost 8 bases at V and 7 bases at J; junction bases unmatched: 6. Separate from the roughly 670-subject first cohort, the approximately 120-subject validation cohort was the one that the donors belonged to. The TCR originated in a man aged 18 to 35 in good health and CMV-seronegative. V is TRBV27 and J is TRBJ1-5; 9 bases are a match to TRBD1. Sequenced material: PBMCs. CDR3 residues: CASSGTGRQPQHF. The CDR3 DNA follows: TGTGCCAGCTCCGGGACAGGGCGCCAGCCCCAGCATTTT.